This section outlines one TCR beta chain sequence together with its context. Its antigen is unidentified. The second PCR ran about 6 to 12 cycles with a sample-barcoded 5' primer and J-beta primers. MiXCR was run by TCRdb on the 5' RACE reads, yielding one entry per CDR3 protein. This table holds fewer than 1,200,000 distinct CDR3 sequences, roughly 24% found once. These data originate in a study of blood T cells in healthy people across ages. General study results and limits: Without sorted subsets, naive and antigen-experienced compartments could not be conclusively compared.

The V end lost 9 bases, the J end lost 6 bases, and 9 bases lay between the germline ends. Germline V gene sequence: CDR1 KGHDR, CDR2 SFDVKD. This CDR3 spans 11 amino acids. These data also featured in a second study, about T cells of mothers and their children. That work states: Every mother supplied over 10 million TCR beta CDR3 reads and every child a few million. Related mother-child pairs showed slightly, non-significantly higher overlap than unrelated pairs.

Sequenced material: blood. This chain connects TRBV24-1 to TRBJ2-3, with a tentative D call TRBD1 (6 bases). This receptor was taken from a girl under 10 years old in good health. The CDR3 DNA sequence: TGTGCCACCCAGCAGGGGGATACGCAGTATTTT. Amino acid sequence: CATQQGDTQYF.